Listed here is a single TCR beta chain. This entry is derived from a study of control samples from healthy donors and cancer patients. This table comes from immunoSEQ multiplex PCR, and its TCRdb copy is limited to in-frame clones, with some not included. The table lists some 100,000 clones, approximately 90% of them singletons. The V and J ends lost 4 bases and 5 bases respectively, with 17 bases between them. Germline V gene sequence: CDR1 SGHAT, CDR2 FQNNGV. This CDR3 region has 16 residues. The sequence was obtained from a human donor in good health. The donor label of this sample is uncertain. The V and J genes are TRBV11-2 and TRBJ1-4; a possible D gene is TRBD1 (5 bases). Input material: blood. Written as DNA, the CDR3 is TGTGCCAGCAGCTCCGGGCGGGCAGGGCGGAATGAAAAACTGTTTTTT. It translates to CASSSGRAGRNEKLFF.